Below are 21 T cell receptor beta chains sequenced from a single sample in a study of T cell responses to AZD1222 COVID-19 vaccine. The assay was immunoSEQ multiplex PCR, and TCRdb's table has in-frame clones only and misses some. The sample carries over 100,000 clones, more than 75% recorded once. The starting material was peripheral blood, obtained on day 0 of AZD1222 vaccination. The receptors derive from an adult in good health.

This clone was seen a single time. The genes are TRBV19 and TRBJ1-1, with D possibly matching TRBD1 (6 bases). CDR1 LNHDA and CDR2 SQIVND come from the germline V gene (reference sequence). The CDR3 totals 14 residues. Trimming took off 7 bases at V and 4 bases at J, with 16 bases between the two ends. CDR3 sequence reads: CASKSAGVVTEAFF. For the CDR3, the DNA is TGTGCCAGTAAAAGTGCAGGGGTTGTCACTGAAGCTTTCTTT.

This chain uses TRBV11-1 with TRBJ2-4; 10 nucleotides align to TRBD1. Germline trimming cut 5 bases from V and 4 bases from J; bases unmatched to any gene: 5. The CDR3 extends over 15 amino acids. CDR1 is SGHAT and CDR2 is FQDESV in the germline V gene (reference sequence). The CDR3 reads CASSTGTGVKNIQYF. CDR3 coding DNA: TGTGCCAGCAGCACCGGGACAGGGGTAAAAAACATTCAGTACTTC.

This sequence joins TRBV5-1 and TRBJ2-3; TRBD2 is a possible D gene (6 bases). Looked up from germline, CDR1 is SGHRS and CDR2 is YFSETQ. Trimming took off 8 bases at V and 2 bases at J, with 18 bases between the two ends. The CDR3 spans 15 residues. This chain's CDR3 is CASSVGLAATDTQYF. DNA for the CDR3: TGCGCCAGTTCCGTGGGGTTAGCGGCCACAGATACGCAGTATTTT.

The V gene is TRBV11-2, the J gene TRBJ2-7; TRBD1 agrees at 7 bases. Germline CDR1 is SGHAT and CDR2 is FQNNGV. V shed 1 base and J 2 bases; nucleotides not matched to a gene: 5. The CDR3 totals 15 residues. The CDR3 sequence is CASSLAAGTAYEQYF. The DNA of the CDR3 is TGTGCCAGCAGCTTAGCCGCCGGGACAGCCTACGAGCAGTACTTC.

CDR3 loop: CASSFFNEKLFF. The CDR3 DNA follows: TGCGCCAGCAGCTTTTTTAATGAAAAACTGTTTTTT. J is TRBJ1-4 and V is TRBV5-1; D not certain. Germline CDR1 and CDR2: SGHRS and YFSETQ. There are 12 residues in the CDR3. The V gene lost 2 bases and the J gene lost 4 bases, with 3 bases spanning the gap.

The chain recombines TRBV27 with TRBJ2-2; D is uncertain. V was pared by 2 bases and J by 2 bases, with 6 bases between. The CDR3 spans 14 residues. Germline CDR1 is MNHEY and CDR2 is SMNVEV (reference sequence). The CDR3 DNA reads TGTGCCAGCAGTTTACGGCTTAACACCGGGGAGCTGTTTTTT. This codes for CASSLRLNTGELFF.

The chain is built from TRBV30 and TRBJ1-1, with no clear D. V was shortened by 2 bases and J by 0 bases, with 16 bases between the two germline ends. Germline CDR1 is GTSNPN and CDR2 is SVGIG (reference sequence). This CDR3 comprises 16 residues. CDR3: CAWSLLGGSVNTEAFF. For the CDR3, the DNA is TGTGCCTGGAGTCTCCTTGGTGGTTCGGTGAACACTGAAGCTTTCTTT.

This clone has just a few counts. This rearrangement joins TRBV27 to TRBJ1-2; 7 nucleotides line up with TRBD1. V dropped 9 bases and J dropped 3; count of bases not matched to a gene: 7. The CDR3 runs 13 residues. Germline-derived CDR1 and CDR2 are MNHEY and SMNVEV (reference sequence). DNA of the CDR3: TGTGCCAGTCGAGACAGGGAATACTATGGCTACACCTTC. Protein product: CASRDREYYGYTF.

This clone was counted a single time. The chain is built from TRBV2 and TRBJ1-1; D remains unclear. Germline V lookup: CDR1 SNHLY, CDR2 FYNNEI. The CDR3 length is 13 residues. The ends were cut back, 3 bases at V and 3 bases at J, with 8 bases in the middle. Written as DNA, the CDR3 is TGTGCCAGCAGTGATCAGAGAGACACTGAAGCTTTCTTT. Protein product: CASSDQRDTEAFF. The full variable domain, rest sourced from reference TRBV2 and TRBJ1-1, is EPEVTQTPSHQVTQMGQEVILRCVPISNHLYFYWYRQILGQKVEFLVSFYNNEISEKSEIFDDQFSVERPDGSNFTLKIRSTKLEDSAMYFCASSDQRDTEAFFGQGTRLTVV.

This clone appeared a few times. V gene TRBV5-1 combines with J gene TRBJ2-2; 7 nucleotides agree with TRBD1. CDR1 is SGHRS and CDR2 is YFSETQ in the germline V gene. Trimming removed 4 bases from V and 5 bases from J; junction bases left unmatched: 8. This CDR3 spans 15 amino acids. The CDR3 region has the DNA TGCGCCAGCAGCCGAAAGGGGGCGCGAACCGGGGAGCTGTTTTTT. Its translation: CASSRKGARTGELFF.

This clone was seen at least ten times. The V call is TRBV5-4, the J call TRBJ2-7, with unresolved D. There are 15 residues in the CDR3. Trimming left V 6 bases short and J 6 bases short, with 22 bases between. CDR1 is SGHNT and CDR2 is YYREEE in the germline V gene (reference sequence). In DNA, the CDR3 is TGTGCCAGCACCTTAGAAGGACCGATACTTGGCGAGCAGTACTTC. It codes for CASTLEGPILGEQYF.

This clone was seen a handful of times. The V call is TRBV21-1, the J call TRBJ1-6. TRBV21-1 is given as a pseudogene. This CDR3 has 15 amino acids. The CDR3 coding sequence is TGTCCCAGCACCCCCCCAGGACCGGGGGGCTCACCCCTCCACTTT. Translating gives CPSTPPGPGGSPLHF.

The V and J genes are TRBV27 and TRBJ1-6; D is unresolved. Trimming left V 5 bases short and J 7 bases short, with 6 bases between. Germline assignment: CDR1 MNHEY and CDR2 SMNVEV (reference sequence). This CDR3 region has 12 residues. In nucleotides, the CDR3 is TGTGCCAGCAGTACCGGGAATTCACCCCTCCACTTT. This sequence encodes CASSTGNSPLHF.

This sequence joins TRBV7-9 and TRBJ1-2, with D unclear. With 5 bases removed from V and 5 bases from J, the gap between germline ends came to 6 bases. Germline lookup yields CDR1 SEHNR and CDR2 FQNEAQ (reference sequence). The CDR3 extends over 11 amino acids. The CDR3 protein is CASSLLYGYTF. As DNA, the CDR3 is TGTGCCAGCAGCCTCCTGTATGGCTACACCTTC.

The V and J genes are TRBV7-2 and TRBJ2-1; no definite D call. The germline V gene has CDR1 SGHTA and CDR2 FQGNSA. This CDR3 is built from 13 residues. V was pared by 2 bases and J by 15 bases, with 17 bases between. The CDR3 reads CASSLNWAGPSFF. The DNA of the CDR3 is TGTGCCAGCAGCTTAAATTGGGCTGGCCCCTCGTTCTTC. The entire variable domain, with the rest obtained from reference TRBV7-2 and TRBJ2-1, is as follows: GAGVSQSPSNKVTEKGKDVELRCDPISGHTALYWYRQSLGQGLEFLIYFQGNSAPDKSGLPSDRFSAERTGGSVSTLTIQRTQQEDSAVYLCASSLNWAGPSFFGPGTRLTVL.

The CDR3 region is CASSLGAANTIYF. CDR3 coding DNA: TGCGCCAGCAGCTTGGGGGCGGCGAACACCATATATTTT. The genes are TRBV5-1 and TRBJ1-3; D is undetermined. V was cut by 0 bases and J by 7 bases, with 8 bases left in between. The germline CDR1 and CDR2 sequences are SGHRS and YFSETQ. The CDR3 covers 13 residues. Together with reference TRBV5-1 and TRBJ1-3, the CDR3 gives the full variable domain: KAGVTQTPRYLIKTRGQQVTLSCSPISGHRSVSWYQQTPGQGLQFLFEYFSETQRNKGNFPGRFSGRQFSNSRSEMNVSTLELGDSALYLCASSLGAANTIYFGEGSWLTVV.

The V call is TRBV11-3, the J call TRBJ2-2, with 7 bases matching TRBD1. Germline CDR1 SGHNT, CDR2 YENEEA. The V and J ends lost 5 bases and 0 bases, in that order; junction bases with no gene match: 3. This CDR3 spans 15 amino acids. The CDR3 DNA reads TGTGCCAGCAGCGTACAGGGGACGAACACCGGGGAGCTGTTTTTT. Residues: CASSVQGTNTGELFF.

The chain employs TRBV28 and TRBJ2-1, with 8 bases lining up with TRBD2. Germline CDR1 MDHEN, CDR2 SYDVKM. The CDR3 extends over 13 amino acids. V was clipped by 9 bases and J by 6 bases; unmatched bases: 7. The CDR3 DNA is TGTGCCAGTCTTTTTGCGGGGGGCAATGAGCAGTTCTTC. It yields the protein CASLFAGGNEQFF.

The chain uses TRBV5-8 and TRBJ2-7; D is undetermined. The CDR3 spans 11 residues. V dropped 3 bases and J dropped 4 bases, with 5 bases sitting between them. Germline V lookup: CDR1 SGHTS, CDR2 YDEGEE. The CDR3 DNA is TGTGCCAGCAGCTCCCGATACGAGCAGTACTTC. Translation: CASSSRYEQYF.

V usage is TRBV9 and J usage is TRBJ2-7; 8 bases match TRBD1. J lost 5 bases, V lost 0 bases, and 7 bases had no gene match. Germline-derived CDR1 and CDR2 are SGDLS and YYNGEE. The CDR3 spans 15 residues. The DNA of the CDR3 is TGTGCCAGCAGCGTAGGGACAGGGTTCGGCCACGAGCAGTACTTC. Amino acids: CASSVGTGFGHEQYF.

This chain links TRBV28 with TRBJ1-5; D is possibly TRBD1 (6 bases). This CDR3 is 16 amino acids long. V lost 4 bases and J lost 7, with 20 bases in between. Germline V gene lookup returns CDR1 MDHEN and CDR2 SYDVKM. This CDR3 is CASSSGLGQKNQPQHF. The CDR3 nucleotides read TGTGCCAGCAGTTCCGGCCTTGGACAGAAGAACCAGCCCCAGCATTTT.